This TCR beta chain was sequenced in a study of blood T cell repertoires in COVID-19. On the study more broadly: Collection of acute and convalescent COVID-19 samples took place in the United States, Italy and Spain. From T cells, B-cell-depleted T cells, or PBMCs came the material, which was cDNA or gDNA.

The CDR3 totals 14 residues. From germline, CDR1 is SGDLS and CDR2 YYNGEE. The V end lost 4 bases, the J end lost 3 bases, and 14 bases lay between the germline ends. Patients in Seattle were enrolled during active infection, then followed longitudinally. The authors' processing: Estimation of nucleated cell counts relied on the amplification of reference gene primers. The table came from immunoSEQ multiplex PCR; TCRdb's copy has only in-frame clones and leaves some out. V and J calls and clone size are copied from that table; D and trimming were computed from the DNA. Among more than 150,000 clones, roughly 81% were seen once, and the ten largest hold 10% to 15%.

The chain combines TRBV9 with TRBJ2-7, with a weak D call TRBD1 (6 bases). Material for sequencing was peripheral blood. The receptor comes from a woman older than 75 with COVID-19, enrolled during active disease. CDR3 region: CASSPVGGYYEQYF. CDR3 coding DNA: TGTGCCAGCAGCCCAGTAGGGGGTTACTACGAGCAGTACTTC.